These T cell receptor beta chains were read from a single sample in a study of T-cell reconstitution after alpha-beta-depleted transplantation in children. One entry per CDR3 protein, called by TCRdb with MiXCR from the PCR reads. The profile shows approximately 500,000 distinct CDR3 sequences, roughly a tenth of them singletons. The starting material was PBMCs, obtained before TCRalphabeta/CD19-depleted stem cell transplant. The origin of the receptors is a child aged 2-15 years with inherited bone marrow failure, due to receive a stem cell transplant. Each CDR3 is given with its conserved first and last residue. D genes are given only for firm matches. The size entry is marked missing in some rows and otherwise reads once, few, many or a size class.

j_call v_call d_call clone_size cdr3_nt cdr3_aa
TRBJ2-3 TRBV20-1 NA NA TGCAGTGCTAGGATACCGATGGAGCAAGATAGCACAGATACGCAGTATTTT CSARIPMEQDSTDTQYF
TRBJ2-7 TRBV18 TRBD2 NA TGTGACAGCTCACTAGCGGGAGGCATCTCCTACGAGCAGTACTTC CDSSLAGGISYEQYF
TRBJ2-1 TRBV28 NA few TGTGCCAGCGGGGTTGAAAGGGAGCAGTTCTTC CASGVEREQFF
TRBJ2-5 TRBV25-1 NA many TGTGCCAGCAGTCGAAATCATGGGACCCAGTACTTC CASSRNHGTQYF
TRBJ2-7 TRBV12-3/TRBV12-4 TRBD1 NA TGTGCCAGCAGTTTAGTTCTGGGACAGATCTACGAGCAGTACTTC CASSLVLGQIYEQYF
TRBJ2-1 TRBV11-1 TRBD2 few TGTGCCAGCAGCCCCGGGACTAGCGGGAGGACCTACTTATACAATGAGCAGTTCTTC CASSPGTSGRTYLYNEQFF
TRBJ2-7 TRBV3-1 TRBD2 NA TGTGCCTGCAGCCAAGAGTCGGTTCCATGGCTAGCGGACCTCTACGAGCAGTACTTC CACSQESVPWLADLYEQYF
TRBJ2-1 TRBV24-1 TRBD2 NA TGTGCCACCAGTGACCTACCGGGAGGTGAGCAGTTCTTC CATSDLPGGEQFF
TRBJ2-1 TRBV28 TRBD2 many TGTGCCAGCAGCCCGATCACTAGCGGATATAACAATGAGCAGTTCTTC CASSPITSGYNNEQFF
TRBJ1-5 TRBV4-3 NA NA TGCGCCAGCAGCCAAGATCCGGGGCAGGGCAATCAGCCCCAGCATTTT CASSQDPGQGNQPQHF
TRBJ2-5 TRBV7-2 NA few TGTGCCAGCAGCTTAATGCTAGGCCCCGGGGGAGAGACCCAGTACTTC CASSLMLGPGGETQYF
TRBJ2-7 TRBV25-1 NA many TGTGCCAGCAGTGTGAGCTGGGGGCAGCAGTACTTC CASSVSWGQQYF
TRBJ2-7 TRBV29-1 TRBD1 many TGCAGCGTTGAAGGGGCCACAGGGGGCCCAACCTACGAGCAGTACTTC CSVEGATGGPTYEQYF
TRBJ2-5 TRBV7-8 NA many TGTGCCAGCAGCTTAGCGCCTTGGGGCCAAGAGACCCAGTACTTC CASSLAPWGQETQYF
TRBJ2-2 TRBV29-1 NA many TGCAGCGTTGATGTAAGTCCAGGGAACACCGGGGAGCTGTTTTTT CSVDVSPGNTGELFF
TRBJ2-3 TRBV20-1 TRBD2 many TGCAGTGCGACTCCGGGACTAGCGACGGTGGATACGCAGTATTTT CSATPGLATVDTQYF
TRBJ2-5 TRBV7-8 NA many TGTGCCAGCAGCTCGCCCGGAGGGTTCCGGGAGACCCAGTACTTC CASSSPGGFRETQYF
TRBJ2-7 TRBV29-1 NA many TGCAGCGTTGCCCCGAGAAGGTACTACGAGCAGTACTTC CSVAPRRYYEQYF